Presented here are 5 T cell receptor beta chains from one specimen sequenced in a study of beta chain features in type 1 diabetes. Isolated RNA was reverse transcribed in full, so expressed TCRB transcripts were sequenced. Libraries were prepared by immunoSEQ multiplex PCR; TCRdb keeps only in-frame clonotypes and omits some of them. This table holds 100,000 to 150,000 clones, 9% found once. Their target antigens are unknown. Study findings and constraints: Among all four CD4+ subsets, Type 1 diabetes patients had TCRB CDR3s that were moderately but significantly shorter.

The material sequenced was central memory CD4+ T cells from blood. These receptors were collected from a man aged 25 to 40 with type 1 diabetes.

J is TRBJ2-5 and V is TRBV7-2; TRBD2 is a possible D gene (7 bases). The CDR3 totals 13 residues. V was cut by 5 bases and J by 6 bases, with 13 bases left in between. CDR1 is SGHTA and CDR2 is FQGNSA in the germline V gene. The CDR3 DNA follows: TGTGCCAGCAGCAGGGGGGGGGCACAGACCCAGTACTTC. This codes for CASSRGGAQTQYF.

This clone occurred a few times. This chain links TRBV7-2 with TRBJ1-5, with TRBD1 as a possible D gene (5 bases). CDR3 size: 15 residues. Germline CDR1 SGHTA, CDR2 FQGNSA. Trimming removed 2 bases at V and 5 bases at J, with 13 bases between. The CDR3 nucleotides read TGTGCCAGCAGCTTATGGCAGGGTTCGGATCAGCCCCAGCATTTT. Amino acids: CASSLWQGSDQPQHF. The variable domain in full, completed from reference TRBV7-2 and TRBJ1-5, reads GAGVSQSPSNKVTEKGKDVELRCDPISGHTALYWYRQSLGQGLEFLIYFQGNSAPDKSGLPSDRFSAERTGGSVSTLTIQRTQQEDSAVYLCASSLWQGSDQPQHFGDGTRLSIL.

This clone was seen a few times. DNA of the CDR3: TGTGCCACCAAGGACTTCCAGCAGGAGACCCAGTACTTC. It specifies CATKDFQQETQYF. The V and J genes are TRBV15 and TRBJ2-5; the D gene is possibly TRBD2 (5 bases). The CDR3 runs 13 residues. Germline lookup yields CDR1 LNHNV and CDR2 YYDKDF (reference sequence). With 7 bases removed from V and 5 bases from J, the gap between germline ends came to 14 bases. The full variable domain, in which reference TRBV15 and TRBJ2-5 provide the parts outside the CDR3, is DAMVIQNPRYQVTQFGKPVTLSCSQTLNHNVMYWYQQKSSQAPKLLFHYYDKDFNNEADTPDNFQSRRPNTSFCFLDIRSPGLGDTAMYLCATKDFQQETQYFGPGTRLLVL.

In this sample, this clone turned up a few times. This sequence joins TRBV4-3 and TRBJ2-7; D gene unclear. The CDR3 extends over 14 amino acids. V dropped 0 bases and J dropped 0 bases, with 6 bases sitting between them. The germline V gene has CDR1 LGHNA and CDR2 YSLEER. CDR3 protein: CASSQEAFSYEQYF. CDR3 coding DNA: TGCGCCAGCAGCCAAGAGGCTTTCTCCTACGAGCAGTACTTC.

This chain uses TRBV27 with TRBJ2-7; TRBD2 aligns across 7 bases. Per the germline V gene, CDR1 is MNHEY and CDR2 is SMNVEV (reference sequence). CDR3 length equals 14 residues. Losses at the gene ends were 4 bases for V and 2 bases for J; bases not matched to a gene: 5. This CDR3 reads CASSSVGGTYEQYF. DNA for the CDR3: TGTGCCAGCAGTTCTGTGGGGGGGACCTACGAGCAGTACTTC.